This T cell receptor beta chain was captured by sequencing in a study of blood T cell repertoires in COVID-19. No more than 2 weeks before study entry, exposed participants had met a case of COVID-19. Trimming pared 1 base from V and 7 bases from J, leaving 12 bases between. CDR1 and CDR2 from the germline V gene are SGDLS and YYNGEE. The CDR3 covers 13 residues. The data were produced by immunoSEQ multiplex PCR, yet TCRdb's version contains in-frame clones alone and is incomplete. This table holds 150,000 to 200,000 clones, roughly 89% found once. The V call is TRBV9, the J call TRBJ2-7; a weak D match, TRBD2 (6 bases). The sequencing input was PBMCs or T cells enriched from blood (not recorded which). The clonotype was recovered from a woman in her twenties or thirties who had been exposed to COVID-19. The DNA for the CDR3 is TGTGCCAGCAGCGTAAGGTTTGGGGGGGAGCAGTACTTC. Translated: CASSVRFGGEQYF.